What follows describes a single T cell receptor beta chain. This table comes from immunoSEQ multiplex PCR, and its TCRdb copy is limited to in-frame clones, with some not included. Of over 200,000 clones listed, roughly 91% are singletons. The data derive from a study of blood T cell repertoires in COVID-19. J gave up 5 bases and V 0 bases, and 9 bases lay outside the gene matches. This CDR3 is 16 amino acids long. The germline CDR1 and CDR2 sequences are MNHEY and SVGAGI. The origin of this receptor is a young woman with acute COVID-19. V usage is TRBV6-5 and J usage is TRBJ2-7; TRBD1 aligns across 8 bases. The sequenced sample consisted of PBMCs or T cells enriched from blood (not recorded which). CDR3 DNA sequence: TGTGCCAGCAGTTACTCGACGTCAGGGGGCTTAAACGAGCAGTACTTC. Its protein product is CASSYSTSGGLNEQYF.